This T cell receptor beta chain was sequenced during a study of CD4 T cells in relation to SARS-CoV-2 and coronaviruses. CD4+ T cells from unexposed donors were obtained before the COVID-19 pandemic (2011-2018). This clone was counted between two and nine times. Here immunoSEQ multiplex PCR was the method, and the copy in TCRdb shows in-frame clones only, minus some. This table holds about 59,000 clones, roughly 89% found once. CDR1 SGHTA and CDR2 FQGTGA come from the germline V gene. Trimming shortened V by 1 base and J by 8 bases, and 16 bases separated the two germline ends. The CDR3 covers 15 residues.

The sequencing input was memory CD4+ T cells from PBMCs. The sequence came from a human donor in good health. The chain couples TRBV7-3 to TRBJ2-3, with D possibly being TRBD2 (5 bases). The CDR3: CASSLNFVGAGTQYF. The CDR3 coding sequence is TGTGCCAGCAGCTTAAATTTCGTGGGAGCCGGTACGCAGTATTTT.